This T cell receptor beta chain was sequenced for a study of cytomegalovirus exposure and HLA in healthy donors. Findings of the study overall: For most TCR beta V segments, an earlier analysis put the productive rate at about 87% or about 30% of the time.

PCR employed 60 Vbeta and 13 Jbeta primers. Clones were read by immunoSEQ multiplex PCR, and TCRdb kept only the in-frame ones, dropping some. The table lists some 150,000 clones, about four fifths of them singletons. Germline-derived CDR1 and CDR2 are SGHTA and FQGNSA. The CDR3 has 13 residues. V lost 1 base and J 2 bases, leaving 3 bases between the germline ends. This clone has more than one count but fewer than ten. Antigen: not known. The chain joins TRBV7-2 to TRBJ1-3, with no clear D. Input material: PBMCs. The receptor comes from a man aged 18-30 years in good health and CMV-seronegative. DNA of the CDR3: TGTGCCAGCAGCTTAGGGCCTGGAAACACCATATATTTT. Protein product: CASSLGPGNTIYF.